Following are 11 T cell receptor beta chains from one sample sequenced in a study of T cell repertoires in cytomegalovirus infection. Their specific antigens are unknown. TCRdb re-derived calls from the reads in MiXCR, one entry per CDR3 protein. The sample yields 650,000 to 900,000 distinct CDR3 sequences, about 28% seen once. Sequencing was performed on cultured CD8+ T cells from PBMCs, taken from culture after CMV antigen stimulation. The origin of the receptors is a human donor in good health (CMV status not recorded). Some clones in this sample may be carry-over from other donors' samples.

V is TRBV6-2 or TRBV6-3 and J is TRBJ1-6; no firm D call. CDR3 length: 17 residues. V dropped 2 bases and J dropped 0 bases, with 11 bases sitting between them. CDR1 and CDR2 (germline): MNHEY, SVGEGT. The CDR3 DNA reads as TGTGCCAGCAGTTACGGACCAACAAGCTCCTATAATTCACCCCTCCACTTT. It translates to CASSYGPTSSYNSPLHF.

This clonotype was counted between two and nine times. The CDR3 bases are TGTGCCAGCAGTTACGGCAGGGGAGGAGATACGCAGTATTTT. The encoded protein is CASSYGRGGDTQYF. The V call is TRBV6-5, the J call TRBJ2-3; the D gene could be TRBD1 or TRBD2 (6 bases each). Germline V CDR1 and CDR2: MNHEY, SVGAGI. The CDR3 is 14 amino acids. The V and J ends lost 2 bases and 5 bases respectively, with 11 bases between them.

The rearrangement links TRBV27 to TRBJ1-5; D not resolved. The V end lost 4 bases, the J end lost 4 bases, and 11 bases lay between the germline ends. This CDR3 has 14 residues. From germline, CDR1 is MNHEY and CDR2 SMNVEV (reference sequence). The DNA of the CDR3 is TGTGCCAGCAGTTATACCGTTGGAAATCAGCCCCAGCATTTT. Protein product: CASSYTVGNQPQHF.

This chain uses TRBV7-9 with TRBJ2-5; D not certain. Trimming cost V 4 bases and J 1 base, with 22 bases left between them. The CDR3 spans 18 residues. Germline V CDR1 and CDR2: SEHNR, FQNEAQ (reference sequence). CDR3 sequence: CASSSSGTPGVLQETQYF. The CDR3 DNA is TGTGCCAGCAGCTCTTCTGGAACTCCCGGCGTACTCCAAGAGACCCAGTACTTC.

The genes are TRBV24-1 and TRBJ2-2, with D perhaps TRBD1 or TRBD2 (5 bases each). This CDR3 region has 13 residues. The ends were cut back, 9 bases at V and 3 bases at J, with 10 bases in the middle. Germline CDR1 and CDR2: KGHDR and SFDVKD. CDR3 amino acids: CATGTVDTGELFF. CDR3 nucleotide sequence: TGTGCCACCGGGACGGTAGACACCGGGGAGCTGTTTTTT.

The rearrangement links TRBV4-3 to TRBJ2-5; TRBD2 aligns across 8 bases. Germline assignment: CDR1 LGHNA and CDR2 YSLEER. The CDR3 has 17 amino acids. V trimming: 4 bases; J trimming: 0 bases; junction bases outside the gene matches: 10. CDR3 region: CASSRGLAGMYQETQYF. Written as DNA, the CDR3 is TGCGCCAGCAGCCGAGGGTTAGCGGGGATGTACCAAGAGACCCAGTACTTC.

This clonotype was picked up a small number of times. This chain uses TRBV4-2 with TRBJ2-7; D unclear. Trimming removed 0 bases from V and 4 bases from J, with 13 bases in between. From germline, CDR1 is LGHNA and CDR2 YNFKEQ. The CDR3 covers 15 residues. CDR3 loop: CASSQEGHKGYEQYV. The DNA for the CDR3 is TGTGCCAGCAGCCAAGAAGGGCATAAGGGTTACGAGCAGTACGTC.

This chain connects TRBV28 to TRBJ2-1, with D perhaps matching TRBD2 (5 bases). Germline values: CDR1 MDHEN, CDR2 SYDVKM. CDR3 size: 15 residues. With 4 bases removed from V and 0 bases from J, the gap between germline ends came to 10 bases. This CDR3 reads CASSSDSPSYNEQFF. In DNA, the CDR3 is TGTGCCAGCAGTTCGGACTCACCCTCCTACAATGAGCAGTTCTTC.

The rearrangement links TRBV29-1 to TRBJ1-2; 10 bases fit TRBD1. In germline, CDR1 is SQVTM, CDR2 ANQGSEA. CDR3 length: 14 residues. V was pared by 7 bases and J by 4 bases, with 9 bases of the junction left unmatched. The CDR3 nucleotides are TGCAGCGCAGGGCGGACAGGGGGACTCTATGGCTACACCTTC. Protein product: CSAGRTGGLYGYTF.

This rearrangement joins TRBV2 to TRBJ1-5; the D gene is possibly TRBD1 (5 bases). CDR3 length equals 15 residues. CDR1 and CDR2 from the germline V gene are SNHLY and FYNNEI. V lost 3 bases to trimming and J lost 4 bases, with 13 bases between them. DNA of the CDR3: TGTGCCAGCAGTGAGGGACGGCCTATAAATCAGCCCCAGCATTTT. Amino acid sequence: CASSEGRPINQPQHF.

The V and J genes are TRBV15 and TRBJ2-2, with no clear D. The V gene lost 3 bases and the J gene lost 4 bases, with 9 bases spanning the gap. This CDR3 is 14 amino acids long. Germline values: CDR1 LNHNV, CDR2 YYDKDF (reference sequence). The CDR3 nucleotides read TGTGCCACCAGCAGGCAGCCGGGCACCGGGGAGCTGTTTTTT. It codes for CATSRQPGTGELFF.